The 26 T cell receptor beta chains below were found in one sample sequenced in a study of graft-versus-host responses after intestinal transplantation. Graft tissue processing released intraepithelial and lamina propria lymphocytes. Generated by immunoSEQ multiplex PCR, the TCRdb table keeps only in-frame clones and is missing some. The sample shows approximately 17,000 clones, 83% of them seen only once. The sequences come from ileum tissue, collected about 19 months after intestinal transplantation. The receptors shown here come from a human patient who received an intestinal transplant, so some T cells may come from the graft donor.

V gene TRBV4-2 combines with J gene TRBJ1-2; 8 positions match TRBD1. The CDR3 runs to 14 residues. Germline-derived CDR1 and CDR2 are LGHNA and YNFKEQ. With 4 bases clipped from V and 8 bases from J, the junction kept 9 bases outside the gene matches. The CDR3 is CASSPFTGGGGYTF. Written as DNA, the CDR3 is TGTGCCAGCAGCCCCTTCACAGGGGGTGGGGGCTACACCTTC.

The rearrangement links TRBV28 to TRBJ2-5, with TRBD1 matching over 8 bases. The end of the DNA fits TRBJ2-7 better, so the J call may be wrong. There are 15 residues in the CDR3. Germline lookup yields CDR1 MDHEN and CDR2 SYDVKM. The CDR3 sequence: CASSRDRGVSYEQYF. In nucleotides, the CDR3 is TGTGCCAGCAGCCGTGACAGGGGCGTCTCCTACGAGCAGTACTTC.

The genes are TRBV27 and TRBJ2-3; D is unclear. Germline loops: CDR1 MNHEY, CDR2 SMNVEV (reference sequence). V was cut by 5 bases and J by 1 base, with 16 bases left in between. The CDR3 runs to 16 residues. CDR3 sequence reads: CASSPIVAPGTDTQYF. CDR3 sequence (DNA): TGTGCCAGCAGTCCCATAGTTGCCCCCGGCACAGATACGCAGTATTTT.

This clone was recorded a few times. The chain combines TRBV6-1 with TRBJ1-4, with no clear D. This CDR3 has 17 amino acids. Germline-derived CDR1 and CDR2 are MNHNS and SASEGT. V shed 3 bases and J shed 6 bases, with 20 bases lying between them. The CDR3 spells CASSEGKGAHPDEKLFF. In DNA, the CDR3 is TGTGCCAGCAGTGAGGGTAAGGGAGCCCATCCCGATGAAAAACTGTTTTTT.

This chain joins TRBV11-1 and TRBJ2-1; TRBD2 matches at 11 bases. Germline CDR1 is SGHAT and CDR2 is FQDESV (reference sequence). Trimming at V came to 1 base and at J to 5 bases, leaving 1 base not matched to a gene. This CDR3 contains 15 residues. CDR3 region: CASSLVAGGNNEQFF. The CDR3 region has the DNA TGTGCCAGCAGCTTAGTAGCGGGGGGGAACAATGAGCAGTTCTTC.

The rearrangement links TRBV9 to TRBJ1-4, with D perhaps TRBD1 (5 bases). This CDR3 is 12 amino acids long. The V end was cut by 2 bases, the J end by 8 bases, with 7 bases between. Per germline, CDR1 SGDLS and CDR2 YYNGEE. Here the CDR3 reads CASSVGEEKLFF. CDR3 nucleotide sequence: TGTGCCAGCAGCGTGGGGGAGGAAAAACTGTTTTTT. Supplemented by reference TRBV9 and TRBJ1-4, the full variable domain reads DSGVTQTPKHLITATGQRVTLRCSPRSGDLSVYWYQQSLDQGLQFLIQYYNGEERAKGNILERFSAQQFPDLHSELNLSSLELGDSALYFCASSVGEEKLFFGSGTQLSVL.

The chain joins TRBV15 to TRBJ1-4; the D gene is possibly TRBD1 (6 bases). The CDR3 contains 14 residues. Germline V gene sequence: CDR1 LNHNV, CDR2 YYDKDF (reference sequence). Trimming removed 0 bases at V and 6 bases at J, with 8 bases between. CDR3 sequence reads: CATSRDRGHEKLFF. CDR3 nucleotides: TGTGCCACCAGCAGAGACAGGGGACATGAAAAACTGTTTTTT.

This rearrangement joins TRBV12-5 to TRBJ2-1; possibly TRBD1 for D (5 bases). The CDR3 contains 12 residues. From germline, CDR1 is LGHNT and CDR2 FRNRAP. V lost 9 bases and J lost 10, with 16 bases in between. This chain's CDR3 is CASSPTGQEQFF. CDR3 bases: TGTGCTAGCTCCCCCACAGGCCAGGAGCAGTTCTTC.

The rearrangement uses TRBV6-5 and TRBJ2-7, with a tentative D call TRBD1 (5 bases). This CDR3 region has 15 residues. Deletions cut 2 bases from V and 1 base from J, with 12 bases between. Germline V gene data show CDR1 as MNHEY and CDR2 as SVGAGI. CDR3: CASSYGAPLSYEQYF. The CDR3 nucleotides read TGTGCCAGCAGTTACGGGGCACCCCTTTCCTACGAGCAGTACTTC.

This clone was observed a single time. CDR3 loop: CASSVDMNTEAFF. DNA of the CDR3: TGTGCCAGCAGCGTAGATATGAACACTGAAGCTTTCTTT. This chain joins TRBV9 and TRBJ1-1; D gene uncertain. In germline, CDR1 is SGDLS, CDR2 YYNGEE. Trimming left V 0 bases short and J 0 bases short, with 3 bases between. The length of the CDR3 is 13 residues.

The chain uses TRBV5-1 and TRBJ2-5; 9 nucleotides line up with TRBD1. CDR3 length equals 15 residues. The junction had 9 bases not matched to a gene; V was cut back by 4 bases and J by 5 bases. Germline V gene data show CDR1 as SGHRS and CDR2 as YFSETQ. The CDR3 DNA sequence: TGCGCCAGCAGCATTTACAGGGGGCTGGAGGAGACCCAGTACTTC. Encoded protein: CASSIYRGLEETQYF.

This sequence joins TRBV7-8 and TRBJ1-5; unclear D gene. The CDR3 is 15 amino acids. V was trimmed by 4 bases and J by 1 base, leaving 11 bases between them. Germline assignment: CDR1 SGHVS and CDR2 FQNEAQ. CDR3 amino acids: CASSYTDSSNQPQHF. In DNA, the CDR3 is TGTGCCAGCAGCTATACAGACTCCAGCAATCAGCCCCAGCATTTT.

This clone was seen a few times. The chain employs TRBV30 and TRBJ1-5, with a weak D call TRBD1 (6 bases). Per the germline V gene, CDR1 is GTSNPN and CDR2 is SVGIG (reference sequence). CDR3 length: 14 amino acids. The V end lost 2 bases, the J end lost 8 bases, and 16 bases lay between the germline ends. CDR3 amino acids: CAWSSWGLFEPQHF. CDR3 DNA: TGTGCCTGGAGTTCGTGGGGGCTATTTGAGCCCCAGCATTTT.

V usage is TRBV18 and J usage is TRBJ2-7; a weak D match, TRBD1 (7 bases). The CDR3 totals 15 residues. V shed 2 bases and J shed 1 base, with 12 bases lying between them. Germline lookup yields CDR1 KGHSH and CDR2 LQKENI. In nucleotides, the CDR3 is TGTGCCAGCTCACCAGGACAGGACTATTCCTACGAGCAGTACTTC. This translates into CASSPGQDYSYEQYF.

The CDR3 nucleotides are TGTGCCAGCAGCTTGTTTCTGCTCTCTGGGGCCAACGTCCTGACTTTC. Its translation: CASSLFLLSGANVLTF. The J gene is TRBJ2-6, the V gene TRBV5-8; D is uncertain. V was clipped by 1 base and J by 0 bases, with 8 bases between them. Germline CDR1 SGHTS, CDR2 YDEGEE. This CDR3 is built from 16 residues.

The genes are TRBV19 and TRBJ1-1; a possible D gene is TRBD1 (5 bases). The CDR3 has 14 residues. Trimming took 5 bases from V and 1 from J, leaving 11 bases between them. Germline V gene lookup returns CDR1 LNHDA and CDR2 SQIVND (reference sequence). The CDR3 loop reads CASSPWGGNTEAFF. CDR3 nucleotide sequence: TGTGCCAGTAGTCCCTGGGGGGGGAACACTGAAGCTTTCTTT.

V and J are TRBV18 and TRBJ1-1; D gene uncertain. This CDR3 is built from 13 residues. Looked up from germline, CDR1 is KGHSH and CDR2 is LQKENI. V gave up 9 bases and J gave up 6 bases, with 17 bases separating them. CDR3 in amino acids: CASNEDPRAEAFF. The CDR3 coding sequence is TGTGCCAGTAACGAAGACCCAAGGGCTGAAGCTTTCTTT.

The chain couples TRBV7-9 to TRBJ2-5; D may match TRBD1 or TRBD2 (5 bases each). The J call is uncertain, as TRBJ2-7 better fits the DNA end. The CDR3 covers 12 residues. Per germline, CDR1 SEHNR and CDR2 FQNEAQ (reference sequence). CDR3: CASGDLPYEQYF. In nucleotides, the CDR3 is TGTGCCAGCGGGGACCTACCCTACGAGCAGTACTTC.

The chain links TRBV7-3 to TRBJ1-2, with unresolved D. V was cut by 10 bases and J by 7 bases, with 10 bases left in between. Germline CDR1 and CDR2: SGHTA and FQGTGA. The CDR3 has 10 residues. CDR3 in DNA: TGTGCCATCTGGTTCGGTGGCTACACCTTC. It specifies CAIWFGGYTF.

The chain couples TRBV4-1 to TRBJ1-5, with a weak D call TRBD1 (6 bases). CDR1 is MGHRA and CDR2 is YSYEKL in the germline V gene. Trimming took 0 bases from V and 5 from J, leaving 11 bases between them. The CDR3 is 15 residues long. The CDR3 sequence: CASSQDGGGYQPQHF. CDR3 DNA: TGCGCCAGCAGCCAAGATGGGGGGGGCTATCAGCCCCAGCATTTT.

This sequence joins TRBV4-3 and TRBJ2-7, with TRBD2 matching 7 bases. This CDR3 spans 14 amino acids. Germline loops: CDR1 LGHNA, CDR2 YSLEER. V lost 5 bases and J lost 7; bases outside the gene matches: 11. The CDR3 spells CASSYLGTTVEQYF. CDR3 DNA sequence: TGCGCCAGCAGCTATCTCGGGACTACTGTGGAGCAGTACTTC.

This clone was recorded a few times. V and J are TRBV19 and TRBJ1-4; D is possibly TRBD1 (5 bases). Germline CDR1 LNHDA, CDR2 SQIVND (reference sequence). V lost 5 bases and J 3 bases, leaving 16 bases between the germline ends. The CDR3 sequence is 16 residues long. The CDR3 region is CASSASGNSPNEKLFF. Written as DNA, the CDR3 is TGTGCCAGTAGTGCTTCAGGGAACTCACCTAATGAAAAACTGTTTTTT.

The genes are TRBV4-1 and TRBJ2-5; D possibly uses TRBD1 or TRBD2 (5 bases each). Germline assignment: CDR1 MGHRA and CDR2 YSYEKL. The CDR3 sequence is 15 residues long. Trimming stripped 1 base from V and 4 bases from J, with 13 bases between. This CDR3 is CASSQVLGVGETQYF. Written as DNA, the CDR3 is TGCGCCAGCAGCCAAGTCCTGGGGGTGGGAGAGACCCAGTACTTC.

The CDR3 nucleotides are TGCGCCAGCACAGTCAGGGGGCCGGCCTATAATTCACCCCTCCACTTT. Its protein is CASTVRGPAYNSPLHF. V gene TRBV23-1 combines with J gene TRBJ1-6; 8 bases are shared with TRBD1. TRBV23-1 has ORF status, its function being uncertain. With 7 bases clipped from V and 2 bases from J, the junction kept 7 bases outside the gene matches. The CDR3 spans 16 residues.

This clone was counted a single time. The chain has TRBV5-1 and TRBJ2-1; no reliable D call. From germline, CDR1 is SGHRS and CDR2 YFSETQ. V was trimmed by 0 bases and J by 7 bases, leaving 8 bases between them. The CDR3 is 13 residues long. The CDR3 DNA follows: TGCGCCAGCAGCTTGGGGCCTATGAATGAGCAGTTCTTC. Translated, it gives CASSLGPMNEQFF.

The chain carries TRBV7-8 and TRBJ1-5; D possibly corresponds to TRBD1 (6 bases). Germline CDR1 and CDR2: SGHVS and FQNEAQ. The V gene lost 3 bases and the J gene lost 1 base, with 10 bases spanning the gap. This CDR3 is built from 15 residues. The CDR3 coding sequence is TGTGCCAGCAGCTTGGACAGACAGAGCAATCAGCCCCAGCATTTT. Residues: CASSLDRQSNQPQHF.